This TCR beta chain was captured in a study of technical replicates of blood from a handful of donors. The V gene's germline CDR1 is KGHSH and CDR2 LQKENI. This CDR3 region has 16 residues. The J segment lost 2 bases and the V segment lost 0 bases, leaving 6 bases of the junction unmatched. Only in-frame clones appear in the TCRdb table, and some are missing; sequencing was by immunoSEQ multiplex PCR. The sample has around 72,000 clones, 91% seen once. The receptor comes from a human donor in good health. Some clones in this sample may be carry-over from other donors' samples. This rearrangement joins TRBV18 to TRBJ2-7, with 8 bases fitting TRBD1. Sequenced sample: T cells isolated from PBMCs. CDR3 protein: CASSPPRQGKTYEQYF. DNA for the CDR3: TGTGCCAGCTCACCACCCCGACAGGGGAAAACCTACGAGCAGTACTTC.